This TCR beta chain was recorded in a study of cytomegalovirus exposure and HLA in healthy donors. The CDR3 is made up of 15 amino acids. Unmatched junction bases numbered 5, after V lost 0 bases and J lost 6 bases. Germline values: CDR1 LGHNT, CDR2 FRNRAP. Study observations and caveats: Association with HLA alleles at 0.05 false discovery rate was found for roughly 17,000 TCR beta sequences in a later analysis. It was reportedly the case that the classifier diagnosed cytomegalovirus status with high specificity and sensitivity. Excluded: some indistinguishable V segments such as TRBV6-2 and TRBV6-3. A missense DCLRE1C variant was associated with V- and J-gene trimming of TCR beta chains in a later analysis, and an independent cohort replicated the association.

60 Vbeta and 13 Jbeta primers were used in PCR. Measured with immunoSEQ multiplex PCR; TCRdb has only the in-frame clones, and not every one. The sample consists of approximately 170,000 clones, 68% of them appearing once. About this clone itself: Its antigen is as yet unknown.

The TCR originated in a man in his fifties or sixties in good health and CMV-seronegative. The sample was PBMCs. The rearrangement uses TRBV12-5 and TRBJ1-2; 9 bases match TRBD1. In DNA form, the CDR3 reads TGTGCTAGTGGTTTGGTACAGGGGGCACCTGATGGCTACACCTTC. Protein product: CASGLVQGAPDGYTF.